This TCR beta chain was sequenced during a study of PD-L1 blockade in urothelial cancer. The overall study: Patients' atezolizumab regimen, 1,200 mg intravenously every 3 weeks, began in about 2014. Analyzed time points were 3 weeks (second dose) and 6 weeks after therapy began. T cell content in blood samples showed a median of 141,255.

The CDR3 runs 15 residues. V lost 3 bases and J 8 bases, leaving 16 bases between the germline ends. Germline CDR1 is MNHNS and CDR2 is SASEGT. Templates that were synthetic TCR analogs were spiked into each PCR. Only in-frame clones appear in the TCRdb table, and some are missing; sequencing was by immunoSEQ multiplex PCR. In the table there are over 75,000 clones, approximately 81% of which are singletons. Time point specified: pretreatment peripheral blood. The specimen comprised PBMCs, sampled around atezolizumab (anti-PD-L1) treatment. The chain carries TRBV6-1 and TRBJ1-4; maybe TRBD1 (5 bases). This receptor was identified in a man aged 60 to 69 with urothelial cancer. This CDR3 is CASSDSTGLGEKLFF. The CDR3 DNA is TGTGCCAGCAGTGATAGTACAGGCCTAGGGGAAAAACTGTTTTTT.